This T cell receptor (beta chain) was recorded in a study of blood T cell repertoires in COVID-19. V gave up 1 base and J gave up 5 bases, with 8 bases separating them. The germline CDR1 and CDR2 sequences are KGHDR and SFDVKD. The CDR3 runs 14 residues. Clones were sequenced by immunoSEQ multiplex PCR, and TCRdb holds only the in-frame ones, with some missing. The data show around 250,000 clones, with approximately 85% seen just once and approximately 2% held by the top ten. This sequence originates from a woman between 50 and 59 years old who had recovered from COVID-19. The specimen sequenced was PBMCs or T cells enriched from blood (not recorded which). The chain employs TRBV24-1 and TRBJ2-1; D possibly corresponds to TRBD1 (5 bases). This CDR3 is CATSDFRQNNEQFF. DNA for the CDR3: TGTGCCACCAGTGATTTTAGACAGAACAATGAGCAGTTCTTC.